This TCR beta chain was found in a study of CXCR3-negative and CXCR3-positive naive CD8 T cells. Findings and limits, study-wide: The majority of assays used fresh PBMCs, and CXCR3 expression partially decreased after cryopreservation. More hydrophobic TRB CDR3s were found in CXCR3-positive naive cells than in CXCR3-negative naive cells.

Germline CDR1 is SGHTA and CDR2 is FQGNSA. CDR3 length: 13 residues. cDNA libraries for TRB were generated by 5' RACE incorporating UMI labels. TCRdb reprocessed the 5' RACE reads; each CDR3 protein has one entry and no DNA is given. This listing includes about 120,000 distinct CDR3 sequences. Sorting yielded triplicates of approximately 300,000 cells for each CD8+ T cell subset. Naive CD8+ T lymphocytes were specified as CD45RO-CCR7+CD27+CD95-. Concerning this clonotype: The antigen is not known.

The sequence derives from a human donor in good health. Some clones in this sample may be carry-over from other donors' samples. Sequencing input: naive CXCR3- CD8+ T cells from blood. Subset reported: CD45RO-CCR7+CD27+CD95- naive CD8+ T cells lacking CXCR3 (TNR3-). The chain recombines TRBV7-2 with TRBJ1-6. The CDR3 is CASSLGPNSPLHF.